These 30 T cell receptor beta chains were sequenced from one sample in a study of identical twins. In TCRdb, the 5' RACE reads were re-called with MiXCR into one record per CDR3 protein. This table has approximately 680,000 distinct CDR3 sequences, roughly 7.1% appearing once. The data were also submitted as part of a second study, on yellow fever vaccine responses in identical twins.

Sequenced input: PBMCs. These receptor sequences come from a woman aged 18-29 years in good health.

This clonotype was seen a few times. The rearrangement links TRBV7-9 to TRBJ2-5; 10 bases are a match to TRBD2. CDR1 SEHNR and CDR2 FQNEAQ come from the germline V gene (reference sequence). Trimming took 3 bases from V and 7 from J; bases not matched to a gene: 2. CDR3 length: 13 amino acids. The CDR3 DNA reads TGTGCCAGCAGCTTTAGACTAGCGGGGACCCAGTACTTC. This codes for CASSFRLAGTQYF.

This clonotype showed up many times. This chain connects TRBV18 to TRBJ2-3; D may match TRBD1 or TRBD2 (6 bases each). V gave up 3 bases and J gave up 4 bases, with 11 bases separating them. This CDR3 is 14 amino acids long. CDR1 KGHSH and CDR2 LQKENI come from the germline V gene. CDR3: CASSPGGPADTQYF. CDR3 nucleotides: TGTGCCAGCTCACCCGGGGGCCCGGCAGATACGCAGTATTTT.

This clonotype was counted ten times or more. The V call is TRBV24-1, the J call TRBJ2-7; D remains unclear. CDR1 and CDR2 from the germline V gene are KGHDR and SFDVKD. The V end was cut by 4 bases, the J end by 3 bases, with 9 bases between. The CDR3 totals 13 residues. Here the CDR3 reads CATSEGGNYEQYF. The CDR3 coding sequence is TGTGCCACCAGTGAAGGTGGGAACTACGAGCAGTACTTC.

There are many counts of this clonotype. This chain connects TRBV11-2 to TRBJ2-3, with 14 bases fitting TRBD2. CDR3 length: 18 amino acids. V was clipped by 4 bases and J by 2 bases; unmatched bases: 8. From germline, CDR1 is SGHAT and CDR2 FQNNGV. The chain's CDR3 is CASSSGGTSGGNTDTQYF. Here the CDR3 DNA reads TGTGCCAGCAGCTCCGGAGGGACTAGCGGGGGAAACACAGATACGCAGTATTTT.

This clonotype was found many times. The rearrangement links TRBV28 to TRBJ2-3; perhaps D is TRBD1 or TRBD2 (5 bases each). Germline assignment: CDR1 MDHEN and CDR2 SYDVKM. This CDR3 is built from 12 residues. Trimming stripped 7 bases from V and 11 bases from J, with 16 bases between. The CDR3 DNA follows: TGTGCCAGCAAAATGGGGACCCTGGGGCAGTATTTT. It encodes CASKMGTLGQYF.

The table lists this clonotype with many counts. The CDR3 region is CASSPGIYGYTF. The CDR3 DNA reads TGTGCCAGCAGCCCAGGAATCTATGGCTACACCTTC. This chain uses TRBV6-5 with TRBJ1-2; D uncertain. V lost 6 bases to trimming and J lost 4 bases, with 9 bases between them. The germline V gene encodes CDR1 MNHEY and CDR2 SVGAGI. This CDR3 region has 12 residues.

The table lists this clonotype with a few counts. This sequence joins TRBV27 and TRBJ2-3, with D perhaps being TRBD1 or TRBD2 (6 bases each). Germline lookup yields CDR1 MNHEY and CDR2 SMNVEV (reference sequence). The CDR3 is 17 residues long. Trimming stripped 5 bases from V and 3 bases from J, with 21 bases between. CDR3 protein: CASSRGRPNDRTDTQYF. CDR3 nucleotides: TGTGCCAGCAGTCGGGGGCGCCCCAACGATAGAACAGATACGCAGTATTTT.

This clonotype has ten or more counts. This CDR3 reads CASSLRQGGKGEQYV. CDR3 nucleotides: TGCGCCAGCAGCTTAAGACAGGGAGGTAAAGGCGAGCAGTACGTC. The gene calls are TRBV5-1 and TRBJ2-7; weak D call: TRBD1 (7 bases). The germline V gene has CDR1 SGHRS and CDR2 YFSETQ. V dropped 2 bases and J dropped 6 bases, with 18 bases sitting between them. This CDR3 has 15 residues.

There are a few counts of this clonotype. The rearrangement links TRBV7-7 to TRBJ2-1, with 11 bases matching TRBD2. Per germline, CDR1 SSHAT and CDR2 FNYEAQ (reference sequence). The junction had 4 bases not matched to a gene; V was cut back by 1 base and J by 8 bases. This CDR3 contains 15 residues. This CDR3 reads CASSLGLAGTDEQFF. The CDR3 nucleotides are TGTGCCAGCAGCTTAGGACTAGCGGGAACCGATGAGCAGTTCTTC.

This clonotype has more than one count but fewer than ten. The rearrangement links TRBV10-1 to TRBJ2-7, with D possibly matching TRBD2 (6 bases). There are 14 residues in the CDR3. The V gene's germline CDR1 is WNHNN and CDR2 SYGVQD (reference sequence). Trimming removed 0 bases from V and 4 bases from J, with 10 bases in between. This chain's CDR3 is CASSESERVYEQYF. The CDR3 nucleotides read TGCGCCAGCAGTGAGTCTGAGCGGGTATACGAGCAGTACTTC.

Many counts were recorded for this clonotype. The chain is built from TRBV25-1 and TRBJ1-6; the D is unclear. The CDR3 has 12 amino acids. Germline V gene sequence: CDR1 MGHDK, CDR2 SYGVNS. Trimming took 0 bases from V and 6 from J, leaving 0 bases between them. CDR3 DNA: TGTGCCAGCAGTGAATATAATTCACCCCTCCACTTT. Its translation: CASSEYNSPLHF.

This clonotype was detected only a few times. J is TRBJ2-7 and V is TRBV7-9, with 7 bases aligning to TRBD2. The CDR3 is 16 residues long. Germline CDR1 reads SEHNR; CDR2 reads FQNEAQ (reference sequence). V shed 5 bases, J shed 2 bases, and the junction held 12 bases outside the gene matches. The CDR3 here is CASSRGPGGPPYEQYF. CDR3 nucleotides: TGTGCCAGCAGCCGAGGCCCGGGAGGCCCCCCCTACGAGCAGTACTTC.

The V and J genes are TRBV29-1 and TRBJ2-2; D might be TRBD2 (6 bases). The CDR3 is made up of 14 amino acids. Germline values: CDR1 SQVTM, CDR2 ANQGSEA. V was cut by 6 bases and J by 0 bases, with 11 bases left in between. The CDR3 nucleotides read TGCAGCGTGGGACTCCTCGCGAACACCGGGGAGCTGTTTTTT. Its translation: CSVGLLANTGELFF.

The chain is built from TRBV5-1 and TRBJ2-3; 9 bases line up with TRBD2. Per germline, CDR1 SGHRS and CDR2 YFSETQ. The ends lost 4 bases at V and 4 bases at J; junction bases unmatched: 4. CDR3 size: 14 residues. CDR3 nucleotides: TGCGCCAGCAGCAGGGGACTAGCCGCAGATACGCAGTATTTT. Encoded protein: CASSRGLAADTQYF.

This clonotype occurred many times. The chain employs TRBV5-1 and TRBJ1-2; D remains unclear. CDR1 and CDR2 from the germline V gene are SGHRS and YFSETQ. The CDR3 contains 13 residues. Trimming shortened V by 3 bases and J by 4 bases, and 10 bases separated the two germline ends. In DNA, the CDR3 is TGCGCCAGCAGCTCGGGGAGACTCTATGGCTACACCTTC. It codes for CASSSGRLYGYTF.

This clonotype was counted many times. As DNA, the CDR3 is TGTGCCAGCAGTTTAATCAAATCCGGGACAGGGAACTACGAGCAGTACGTC. Protein product: CASSLIKSGTGNYEQYV. V is TRBV27 and J is TRBJ2-7; the match to TRBD1 covers 9 bases. V lost 2 bases, J lost 3 bases, and 11 bases stayed unmatched. CDR3 length: 17 residues. Germline V gene lookup returns CDR1 MNHEY and CDR2 SMNVEV (reference sequence).

This sequence joins TRBV29-1 and TRBJ2-3, with a weak D call TRBD1 (6 bases). V gave up 1 base and J gave up 2 bases, with 13 bases separating them. The germline gives CDR1 SQVTM, CDR2 ANQGSEA. The CDR3 totals 15 residues. CDR3 amino acids: CSVEVRGGHTDTQYF. The CDR3, as DNA: TGCAGCGTTGAAGTCAGGGGCGGACACACAGATACGCAGTATTTT.

This clonotype occurred a few times. V gene TRBV20-1 combines with J gene TRBJ2-7, with TRBD2 matching over 11 bases. Germline V gene sequence: CDR1 DFQATT, CDR2 SNEGSKA (reference sequence). The ends lost 4 bases at V and 3 bases at J; junction bases unmatched: 11. This CDR3 is 16 amino acids long. CDR3 sequence reads: CSATTSGTSGYYEQYF. The DNA of the CDR3 is TGCAGTGCTACAACTTCCGGGACTAGCGGCTACTACGAGCAGTACTTC.

This clonotype was counted a few times. The V and J genes are TRBV5-1 and TRBJ2-1; D may match TRBD1 or TRBD2 (6 bases each). The length of the CDR3 is 16 residues. In germline, CDR1 is SGHRS, CDR2 YFSETQ. Trimming pared 2 bases from V and 10 bases from J, leaving 22 bases between. The CDR3 DNA reads TGCGCCAGCAGCTTCCCAGCGGGTGCAAGTGGGGGCGAGCAGTTCTTC. Its translation is CASSFPAGASGGEQFF. Drawing the rest from reference TRBV5-1 and TRBJ2-1, the complete variable domain is KAGVTQTPRYLIKTRGQQVTLSCSPISGHRSVSWYQQTPGQGLQFLFEYFSETQRNKGNFPGRFSGRQFSNSRSEMNVSTLELGDSALYLCASSFPAGASGGEQFFGPGTRLTVL.

The chain's CDR3 is CASSFWDNPGELFF. Here the CDR3 DNA reads TGTGCCAGCAGCTTTTGGGACAACCCCGGGGAGCTGTTTTTT. The V gene is TRBV5-5, the J gene TRBJ2-2, with D possibly TRBD1 on 6 matching bases. The germline V and J ends were trimmed by 2 bases and 6 bases, with 11 bases remaining between them. The CDR3 spans 14 residues. The germline CDR1 and CDR2 sequences are SGHKS and YYEKEE (reference sequence).

There are many counts of this clonotype. This chain connects TRBV7-3 to TRBJ2-7; TRBD2 might be the D (5 bases). Germline values: CDR1 SGHTA, CDR2 FQGTGA. Trimming took 2 bases from V and 6 from J, leaving 11 bases between them. This CDR3 contains 13 residues. The CDR3 nucleotides read TGTGCCAGCAGCTTATCACTAGTTGGCGAGCAGTACTTC. It specifies CASSLSLVGEQYF.

This clonotype was seen ten or more times. V usage is TRBV7-2 and J usage is TRBJ1-6; 8 nucleotides line up with TRBD1. CDR1 is SGHTA and CDR2 is FQGNSA in the germline V gene. The CDR3 totals 14 residues. J was trimmed by 10 bases and V by 5 bases; bases with no gene match: 7. Here the CDR3 DNA reads TGTGCCAGCAGCCAGGACAGGGTTAGCTCACCCCTCCACTTT. This encodes CASSQDRVSSPLHF.

This clonotype has at least ten counts. V gene TRBV7-2 combines with J gene TRBJ2-1, with 12 bases lining up with TRBD2. V shed 3 bases, J shed 0 bases, and the junction held 3 bases outside the gene matches. CDR1 and CDR2 (germline): SGHTA, FQGNSA. CDR3 length equals 17 residues. The CDR3 DNA is TGTGCCAGCAGCTTTCTAGCGGGAGGGAGCTCCTACAATGAGCAGTTCTTC. Translation gives CASSFLAGGSSYNEQFF.

At least ten counts were recorded for this clonotype. The chain uses TRBV11-2 and TRBJ1-5, with unresolved D. V lost 1 base, J lost 11 bases, and 12 bases lay in between. The CDR3 loop spans 13 amino acids. CDR1 and CDR2 from the germline V gene are SGHAT and FQNNGV. The chain's CDR3 is CASSLVAGSAQHF. The CDR3 DNA follows: TGTGCCAGCAGCTTAGTCGCGGGGTCGGCCCAGCATTTT.

This clonotype was seen a few times. V and J are TRBV18 and TRBJ2-3; D is tentatively TRBD1 or TRBD2 (6 bases each). This CDR3 region has 16 residues. The germline gives CDR1 KGHSH, CDR2 LQKENI. V was clipped by 2 bases and J by 6 bases, with 18 bases between them. CDR3 amino acids: CASSPYPLQGTDTQYF. CDR3 coding DNA: TGTGCCAGCTCACCATACCCCCTGCAGGGGACTGATACGCAGTATTTT.

The V call is TRBV20-1, the J call TRBJ2-1; possible D gene TRBD1, 6 bases. This CDR3 region has 13 residues. Germline CDR1 reads DFQATT; CDR2 reads SNEGSKA (reference sequence). With 4 bases removed from V and 2 bases from J, the gap between germline ends came to 9 bases. CDR3 nucleotides: TGCAGTGCTATGGGGGCCGCCTACAATGAGCAGTTCTTC. Its protein is CSAMGAAYNEQFF.

There are a few counts of this clonotype. V gene TRBV29-1 combines with J gene TRBJ2-1; D ambiguous. The CDR3 has 15 residues. The germline gives CDR1 SQVTM, CDR2 ANQGSEA. Between the trimmed V and J ends, which lost 2 bases and 3 bases, there was a span of 14 bases. CDR3 DNA: TGCAGCGTTGAACCCCCCCCAGGCGGCTACAATGAGCAGTTCTTC. It specifies CSVEPPPGGYNEQFF.

This clonotype came up many times. This sequence joins TRBV5-1 and TRBJ2-2, with D uncertain. Trimming stripped 4 bases from V and 4 bases from J, with 11 bases between. In germline, CDR1 is SGHRS, CDR2 YFSETQ. The CDR3 runs to 14 residues. The CDR3: CASSRVVGTGELFF. The CDR3 nucleotides are TGCGCCAGCAGCCGGGTGGTAGGCACCGGGGAGCTGTTTTTT.

Ten or more counts support this clonotype. The gene calls are TRBV4-1 and TRBJ2-3; D gene ambiguous. CDR1 MGHRA and CDR2 YSYEKL come from the germline V gene. The CDR3 totals 16 residues. The ends were cut back, 1 base at V and 0 bases at J, with 11 bases in the middle. In DNA, the CDR3 is TGCGCCAGCAGCCAAGTGCCGCAGTACAGCACAGATACGCAGTATTTT. This translates into CASSQVPQYSTDTQYF.

This clonotype turned up a few times. The J gene is TRBJ2-3, the V gene TRBV5-1; 9 bases are shared with TRBD1. The germline V gene encodes CDR1 SGHRS and CDR2 YFSETQ. This CDR3 is built from 17 residues. With 3 bases clipped from V and 8 bases from J, the junction kept 16 bases outside the gene matches. The CDR3 DNA reads as TGCGCCAGCAGCTCGCCCGGGACAGGGAAAAGTAGGGGTACGCAGTATTTT. Its translation: CASSSPGTGKSRGTQYF.